The source of this TCR beta chain is a study of T cells expressing NK-cell markers. TCRdb reprocessed the 5' RACE reads, keeping one entry per CDR3 protein, no DNA. The listing records about 540,000 distinct CDR3 sequences. CDR1 SEHNR and CDR2 FQNEAQ come from the germline V gene (reference sequence). The CDR3 totals 15 residues. Study-level points and caveats: Where several donors were concerned, these clonotypes also led the CD3+CD56-NKG2C+ fraction.

Concerning this clonotype itself: Its antigen is still unknown.

Sample: blood T cells: a sorted CD56 or NKG2C T cell subset, CD4+ or CD8+ T cells, or bulk PBMC T cells (not recorded which). The V call is TRBV7-9, the J call TRBJ2-5. The origin of this receptor is a man between 18 and 35 years old in good health. The CDR3 protein is CASSLTTGVQETQYF.